Below, 9 T cell receptor beta chains from the same sample are listed, as sequenced in a study of CD8+CD57+ T cells in acquired aplastic anemia. Investigators profiled TCR beta VDJ and CDR3 from genomic DNA template. TCRdb used MiXCR to reprocess the reads, holding one entry per CDR3 protein. Of under 500,000 distinct CDR3 sequences in the sample, about a third were seen once. CD8+CD57+ cell expansion, shown by flow cytometry, had occurred in the patients selected for sequencing. Sequencing used sorted CD4+, CD8+, or CD8+CD57+ T cells (not recorded which) from PBMCs. Receptors were obtained from a human donor with aplastic anemia.

On this clonotype: This may stem from a read error, because a much larger clone lies one nucleotide away. The chain is built from TRBV20-1 and TRBJ1-2; D gene uncertain. V lost 5 bases and J 6 bases, leaving 28 bases between the germline ends. Germline CDR1 DFQATT, CDR2 SNEGSKA (reference sequence). The CDR3 runs 17 residues. CDR3 sequence: CSAYIFLDGGPSDGYTF. The CDR3 nucleotides read TGCAGTGCTTACATATTCCTGGACGGAGGCCCTTCCGATGGCTACACCTTC.

The chain recombines TRBV5-4 with TRBJ2-7, with D uncertain. The CDR3 has 12 amino acids. Trimming stripped 0 bases from V and 5 bases from J, with 6 bases between. Germline assignment: CDR1 SGHNT and CDR2 YYREEE (reference sequence). The CDR3 DNA sequence: TGTGCCAGCAGCTTGGGGTCCAACGAGCAGTACTTC. This sequence encodes CASSLGSNEQYF.

The chain links TRBV9 to TRBJ2-2; D perhaps matches TRBD2 (6 bases). Germline assignment: CDR1 SGDLS and CDR2 YYNGEE. Trimming took 0 bases from V and 5 from J, leaving 17 bases between them. The CDR3 consists of 17 residues. CDR3 in amino acids: CASSVASVGGRTGELFF. The CDR3 DNA reads as TGTGCCAGCAGCGTAGCGAGCGTGGGAGGTCGAACCGGGGAGCTGTTTTTT.

This clonotype was found many times. CDR3 amino acids: CASSPGQGNNQPQHF. The CDR3 nucleotides read TGTGCCAGCAGCCCCGGACAGGGGAACAATCAGCCCCAGCATTTT. The V call is TRBV2, the J call TRBJ1-5; 9 nucleotides align to TRBD1. From germline, CDR1 is SNHLY and CDR2 FYNNEI. This CDR3 is 15 amino acids long. With 6 bases clipped from V and 3 bases from J, the junction kept 6 bases outside the gene matches.

The CDR3 here is CASSYSGLRGTQYF. The CDR3 DNA is TGTGCCAGCAGTTACTCCGGACTCAGGGGGACCCAGTACTTC. V usage is TRBV6-5 and J usage is TRBJ2-5; TRBD1 might be the D (6 bases). CDR3 size: 14 residues. V was shortened by 0 bases and J by 7 bases, with 12 bases between the two germline ends. CDR1 and CDR2 (germline): MNHEY, SVGAGI.

This clonotype appeared many times. This chain joins TRBV9 and TRBJ2-7, with D hard to call. CDR3 length: 10 residues. Trimming removed 5 bases from V and 4 bases from J, with 4 bases in between. The germline gives CDR1 SGDLS, CDR2 YYNGEE. The CDR3 nucleotides are TGTGCCAGCAGGACATACGAGCAGTACTTC. Protein sequence: CASRTYEQYF.

Ten or more counts support this clonotype. The V call is TRBV20-1, the J call TRBJ1-5; no definite D call. Germline lookup yields CDR1 DFQATT and CDR2 SNEGSKA (reference sequence). Trimming took off 6 bases at V and 0 bases at J, with 6 bases between the two ends. The CDR3 sequence is 12 residues long. The CDR3 bases are TGCAGTGCCAAGTATAGCAATCAGCCCCAGCATTTT. Its protein product is CSAKYSNQPQHF.

In the case of this clonotype: One end of the junction is discordant with germline, which a read error may explain. The chain links TRBV15 to TRBJ1-2; no clear D. Germline CDR1 LNHNV, CDR2 YYDKDF (reference sequence). The CDR3 is 13 residues long. The CDR3 DNA follows: TGCGCCACCAGCCGGCCAGCTAACTATGGCTACACCTTC. Amino acid sequence: CATSRPANYGYTF. Complete variable domain (other parts from reference TRBV15 and TRBJ1-2): DAMVIQNPRYQVTQFGKPVTLSCSQTLNHNVMYWYQQKSSQAPKLLFHYYDKDFNNEADTPDNFQSRRPNTSFCFLDIRSPGLGDTAMYLCATSRPANYGYTFGSGTRLTVV.

This clonotype was counted a few times. The CDR3 DNA sequence: TGTGCCAGCAGCTTCGCGGGGGGGAGCTCCTACGAGCAGTACTTC. Protein product: CASSFAGGSSYEQYF. The J gene is TRBJ2-7, the V gene TRBV7-2; 9 nucleotides agree with TRBD2. Losses at the gene ends were 3 bases for V and 0 bases for J; bases not matched to a gene: 3. Per the germline V gene, CDR1 is SGHTA and CDR2 is FQGNSA. The CDR3 length is 15 residues.